This TCR beta chain was retrieved from a study of beta chain features in type 1 diabetes. TCRB transcripts that were expressed got sequenced, as all of the isolated RNA had been reverse transcribed. The protocol was immunoSEQ multiplex PCR, while the TCRdb copy is restricted to in-frame clones and leaves out a portion. The sample has about 330,000 clones, 11% seen once. Note on this clone: Antigen: not known.

This CDR3 has 15 amino acids. CDR1 SEHNR and CDR2 FQNEAQ come from the germline V gene (reference sequence). V shed 6 bases and J 0 bases; nucleotides not matched to a gene: 8. Study results and limitations: Individuals with type 1 diabetes displayed fewer insertions and more deletions at VDJ junctions.

This TCR was recovered from a woman aged 25 to 45 in good health. The chain couples TRBV7-9 to TRBJ2-7; 7 bases are a match to TRBD2. The specimen sequenced was naive CD4+ T cells from blood. CDR3 loop: CASRGMRDYSYEQYF. The CDR3 DNA sequence: TGTGCCAGCAGGGGGATGCGGGACTACTCCTACGAGCAGTACTTC.